A selection of T cell receptor beta chains follows, all from one sample in a study of cytotoxic CD8 clonotypes in ibrutinib-treated CLL. Profiling relied on immunoSEQ multiplex PCR, and the TCRdb table lists in-frame clones only, not all of them. The table includes approximately 40,000 clones, around 70% detected once. Material: PBMCs, obtained at disease progression, from a patient treated with ibrutinib. The receptors come from a human donor with chronic lymphocytic leukemia. CDR3s include the opening cysteine and the closing phenylalanine or tryptophan. Each record gives: V gene, clone size, D gene, J gene, CDR3 DNA, CDR3 protein. D genes are given only for firm matches. Size values are once, few and many counts, or a class for expanded clones, and some rows have none.

TRBV18,few,TRBD2,TRBJ2-7,TGTGCCAGCTCGCCTTCTAGCGGGGGGTCCTACTACGAGCAGTACTTC,CASSPSSGGSYYEQYF
TRBV6-5,.,.,TRBJ2-1,TGTGCCAGCAGTTACATGGGCTATCCAAATGAGCAGTTCTTC,CASSYMGYPNEQFF
TRBV7-9,.,.,TRBJ1-1,TGTGCCAGCAGATTCTCAGGGTACACTGAAGCTTTCTTT,CASRFSGYTEAFF
TRBV7-2,once,.,TRBJ1-2,TGTGCCAGCAGCTTAGATGCGGGTTTCTATGGCTACACCTTC,CASSLDAGFYGYTF
TRBV19,.,TRBD1,TRBJ2-7,TGTGCCAGTAGTCGGCCCCTACAGGGGACCTACGAGCAGTACTTC,CASSRPLQGTYEQYF
TRBV6-5,few,.,TRBJ1-5,TGTGCCAGCAGTTCCGGTCGTCAGCCCCAGCATTTT,CASSSGRQPQHF
TRBV7-8,.,TRBD2,TRBJ2-7,TGTGCCAGCAGCTTAAGTGTGATAGCGGGGTCCTACGAGCAGTACTTC,CASSLSVIAGSYEQYF
TRBV7-2,.,TRBD1,TRBJ2-7,TGTGCCAGCACCATGAGGGGGCGCTACGAGCAGTACTTC,CASTMRGRYEQYF
TRBV27,.,.,TRBJ1-5,TGTGCCAGCAGTCCTATGGCAGGGAGAGGAAGCAATCAGCCCCAGCATTTT,CASSPMAGRGSNQPQHF
TRBV7-9,.,.,TRBJ2-1,TGTGCCAGCAGCGCCACGACCTCCTACAATGAGCAGTTCTTC,CASSATTSYNEQFF
TRBV7-8,few,.,TRBJ2-3,TGTGCCAGCAGCTTACCGAAATTTCAGACAGACACAGATACGCAGTATTTT,CASSLPKFQTDTDTQYF
TRBV5-1,.,.,TRBJ2-5,TGCGCCAGCAGCTTCGTCCAACAAGAGACCCAGTACTTC,CASSFVQQETQYF
TRBV7-9,.,.,TRBJ1-2,TGTGCACCCTACGGGACCAACTATGGCTACACCTTC,CAPYGTNYGYTF
TRBV7-2,.,TRBD2,TRBJ2-3,TGTGCCAGCAGCTTCACAGCGGGGGGCCGAGGAGATACGCAGTATTTT,CASSFTAGGRGDTQYF
TRBV30,.,.,TRBJ2-1,TGTGCCTCGGTCCACTACTACAATGAGCAGTTCTTC,CASVHYYNEQFF
TRBV19,.,.,TRBJ2-1,TGTGCCAGTAGTACTGGCGGATACAATGAGCAGTTCTTC,CASSTGGYNEQFF
TRBV10-3,.,.,TRBJ2-1,TGTGCCATCAGTGGGGGGCGGGCCTACAATGAGCAGTTCTTC,CAISGGRAYNEQFF
TRBV10-2,.,TRBD1,TRBJ1-6,TGCGCCAGCAGTCGGAGACAGGGGTTTAAGAATCGTAATTCACCCCTCCACTTT,CASSRRQGFKNRNSPLHF
TRBV6-5,.,.,TRBJ2-4,TGTGCCAGCAAACCTGTTTGGGGTGACAAAAACATTCAGTACTTC,CASKPVWGDKNIQYF
TRBV7-2,.,.,TRBJ1-1,TGTGCCAGCAGCCCGAGGCAGCCCGGGAACACTGAAGCTTTCTTT,CASSPRQPGNTEAFF
TRBV5-4,few,.,TRBJ2-1,TGTGCCAGCCAGGCGCCCTCCTACAATGAGCAGTTCTTC,CASQAPSYNEQFF
TRBV18,.,.,TRBJ2-7,TGTGCCAGCTCACCGGGGGATACTTCCTACGAGCAGTACTTC,CASSPGDTSYEQYF
TRBV6-5,.,TRBD1,TRBJ2-7,TGTGCCACTCGGACAGGGGTCTACGAGCAGTACTTC,CATRTGVYEQYF
TRBV5-1,.,.,TRBJ1-4,TGCGCCAGCAGCGAACCGTCAGGACAGAGAATTTTT,CASSEPSGQRIF
TRBV11-2,few,.,TRBJ1-3,TGTGCCAGCAGCATATCGGTTAACTCTGGAAACACCATATATTTT,CASSISVNSGNTIYF
TRBV5-4,.,.,TRBJ2-2,TGTGCCAGCAGCTTGTTAGCCCTAGCCACGAACACCGGGGAGCTGTTTTTT,CASSLLALATNTGELFF
TRBV7-9,.,.,TRBJ2-5,TGTGCCAGCAGCCGAGAGGGGGGGCGAGAGACCCAGTACTTC,CASSREGGRETQYF
TRBV5-8,.,.,TRBJ2-4,TGTGCCAGCAGCCTGACCCGGACGAGTATCATTCAGTACTTC,CASSLTRTSIIQYF
TRBV27,.,TRBD2,TRBJ2-7,TGTGCCAGCAGTTTATCCGGACGCGGGAGGGCTTCCTACGAGCAGTACTTC,CASSLSGRGRASYEQYF
TRBV27,.,TRBD2,TRBJ2-1,TGTGCCAGCAGTTTATACGGGAGGGCCGTTGATGAGCAGTTCTTC,CASSLYGRAVDEQFF
TRBV7-8,once,.,TRBJ1-2,TGTGCCAGCAGCTTATTTGGAGGGACTGGCTATGGCTACACCTTC,CASSLFGGTGYGYTF
TRBV6-6,.,.,TRBJ2-5,TGTGCCAGCAGTTACCATCGGGACTCTGGCGTACAGACCCAGTACTTC,CASSYHRDSGVQTQYF
TRBV19,.,.,TRBJ2-1,TGTGCCAGTAGTATTGAGGTTGCATCTCCGACCAATGAGCAGTTCTTC,CASSIEVASPTNEQFF
TRBV18,once,TRBD2,TRBJ2-3,TGTGCCAGCTCACCCGTGAGCGGGAGTCGAGATACGCAGTATTTT,CASSPVSGSRDTQYF
TRBV6-5,.,.,TRBJ1-1,TGTGCCAGCAGTGAGAATGTTGAAGCTTTCTTT,CASSENVEAFF
TRBV10-3,once,TRBD1,TRBJ1-2,TGTGCCATCAGTGAGTCCCTACCGGGACAGGGGCGGAACTATGGCTACACCTTC,CAISESLPGQGRNYGYTF
TRBV4-2,.,TRBD1,TRBJ1-6,TGTGCCAGCAGCCGCGCAACACTGGGACAGGGCGGATCACCCCTCCACTTT,CASSRATLGQGGSPLHF
TRBV19,.,.,TRBJ1-2,TGTGCCAGTACAAAGACAATAAATCCCTCCTATGGCTACACCTTC,CASTKTINPSYGYTF
TRBV5-8,.,.,TRBJ1-2,TGTGCCAGCAGCCCCTGGGGAGCTAGATATGGCTACACCTTC,CASSPWGARYGYTF